Presented here are 6 T cell receptor beta chains from one specimen sequenced in a study of T cell repertoires in cytomegalovirus infection. TCRdb redid the calling of the reads with MiXCR, one entry per CDR3 protein. The sample consists of about 97,000 distinct CDR3 sequences, 16% of them appearing once. The sequenced material came from PBMCs. All receptors come from a human donor in good health (CMV status not recorded). Some clones in this sample may be carry-over from other donors' samples.

This clonotype has a count of ten or more. DNA for the CDR3: TGCAGTAACCTTGGAACAGACTATGGCTACACCTTC. Its translation is CSNLGTDYGYTF. The chain uses TRBV20-1 and TRBJ1-2; the D is unclear. CDR3 length: 12 residues. V lost 8 bases, J lost 3 bases, and 13 bases lay in between. The germline V gene has CDR1 DFQATT and CDR2 SNEGSKA (reference sequence).

This clonotype was observed at least ten times. Here the CDR3 DNA reads TGCGCCAGCGGGGGAGGACGTTCGGATGGCTACACCTTC. Its translation is CASGGGRSDGYTF. The V and J genes are TRBV5-1 and TRBJ1-2, with D perhaps matching TRBD1 (5 bases). The V end lost 7 bases, the J end lost 6 bases, and 16 bases lay between the germline ends. Germline CDR1 reads SGHRS; CDR2 reads YFSETQ. The CDR3 spans 13 residues.

This clonotype was counted between two and nine times. The rearrangement links TRBV29-1 to TRBJ2-1, with TRBD1 identical over 9 bases. The CDR3 extends over 15 amino acids. Looked up from germline, CDR1 is SQVTM and CDR2 is ANQGSEA. J gave up 4 bases and V 7 bases, and 11 bases lay outside the gene matches. The CDR3 DNA reads as TGCAGCGCCGAGGGGGGGGACAGGGTGTACAATGAGCAGTTCTTC. This translates into CSAEGGDRVYNEQFF.

This chain connects TRBV6-2 or TRBV6-3 to TRBJ2-1, with a possible D match to TRBD2 (6 bases). The V end was cut by 7 bases, the J end by 3 bases, with 16 bases between. CDR1 is MNHEY and CDR2 is SVGEGT in the germline V gene. The length of the CDR3 is 15 residues. CDR3 region: CASNSGTGYYNEQFF. As DNA, the CDR3 is TGTGCCAGCAACTCCGGGACTGGGTACTACAATGAGCAGTTCTTC.

A note on this clonotype: A much larger clone lies one base from this, so it may be a read error. The V and J genes are TRBV7-9 and TRBJ2-1; 7 nucleotides match TRBD2. The CDR3 totals 16 residues. Germline CDR1 is SEHNR and CDR2 is FQNEAQ (reference sequence). CDR3 coding DNA: TGTGCCTGCAGCCCCCGGGACTACAGCTCCTACAATGAGCAGTTCTTC. Translating gives CACSPRDYSSYNEQFF.

This clonotype came up a few times. This rearrangement joins TRBV2 to TRBJ2-5; TRBD2 matches at 15 bases. CDR3 length: 17 residues. Germline CDR1 SNHLY, CDR2 FYNNEI. V dropped 5 bases and J dropped 2; count of bases not matched to a gene: 6. The CDR3 loop reads CASSPLGTSGGQETQYF. CDR3 bases: TGTGCCAGCAGTCCACTCGGGACTAGCGGGGGGCAAGAGACCCAGTACTTC. The complete variable domain, with remaining parts taken from reference TRBV2 and TRBJ2-5, reads EPEVTQTPSHQVTQMGQEVILRCVPISNHLYFYWYRQILGQKVEFLVSFYNNEISEKSEIFDDQFSVERPDGSNFTLKIRSTKLEDSAMYFCASSPLGTSGGQETQYFGPGTRLLVL.